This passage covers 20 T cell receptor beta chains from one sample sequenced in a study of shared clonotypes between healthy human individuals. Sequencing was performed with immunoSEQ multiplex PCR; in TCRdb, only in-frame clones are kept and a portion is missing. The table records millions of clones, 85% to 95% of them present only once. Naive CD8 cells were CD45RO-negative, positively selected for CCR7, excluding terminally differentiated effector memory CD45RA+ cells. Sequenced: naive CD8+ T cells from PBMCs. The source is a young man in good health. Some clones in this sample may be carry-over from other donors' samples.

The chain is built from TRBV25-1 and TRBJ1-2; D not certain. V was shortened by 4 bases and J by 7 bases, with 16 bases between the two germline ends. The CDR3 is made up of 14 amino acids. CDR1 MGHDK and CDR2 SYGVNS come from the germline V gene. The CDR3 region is CASSALHGVSGYTF. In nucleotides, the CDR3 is TGTGCCAGCAGTGCATTACACGGAGTGAGTGGCTACACCTTC.

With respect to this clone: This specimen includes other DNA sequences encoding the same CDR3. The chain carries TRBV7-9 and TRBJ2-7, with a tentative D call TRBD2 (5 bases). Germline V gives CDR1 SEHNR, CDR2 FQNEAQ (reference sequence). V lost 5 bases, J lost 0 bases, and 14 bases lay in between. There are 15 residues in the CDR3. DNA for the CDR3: TGTGCCAGCAGCCCCGCCGGTGGGAGCTCCTACGAGCAGTACTTC. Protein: CASSPAGGSSYEQYF.

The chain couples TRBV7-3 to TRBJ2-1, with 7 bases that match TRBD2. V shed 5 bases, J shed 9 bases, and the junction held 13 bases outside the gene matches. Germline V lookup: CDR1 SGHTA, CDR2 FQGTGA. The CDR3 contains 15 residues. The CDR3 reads CASSKRAGAPGEQFF. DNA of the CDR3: TGTGCCAGCAGCAAAAGGGCGGGAGCCCCAGGTGAGCAGTTCTTC.

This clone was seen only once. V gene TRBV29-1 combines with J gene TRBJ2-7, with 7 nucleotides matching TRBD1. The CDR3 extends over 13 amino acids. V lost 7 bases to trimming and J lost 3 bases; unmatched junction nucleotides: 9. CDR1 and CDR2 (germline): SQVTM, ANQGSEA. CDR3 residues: CSASLTGSYEQYF. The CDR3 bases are TGCAGCGCTTCCCTGACAGGGAGCTACGAGCAGTACTTC.

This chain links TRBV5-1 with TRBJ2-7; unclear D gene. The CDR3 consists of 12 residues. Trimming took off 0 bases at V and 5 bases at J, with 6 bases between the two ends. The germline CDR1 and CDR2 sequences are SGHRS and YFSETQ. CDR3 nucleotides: TGCGCCAGCAGCTTGGCCCCGAACGAGCAGTACTTC. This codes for CASSLAPNEQYF.

The CDR3 loop reads CASSRDREAEAFF. In nucleotides, the CDR3 is TGTGCCAGCAGCCGCGACAGGGAAGCTGAAGCTTTCTTT. V gene TRBV5-4 combines with J gene TRBJ1-1, with 7 bases that match TRBD1. The J segment lost 6 bases and the V segment lost 4 bases, leaving 6 bases of the junction unmatched. Germline V gene data show CDR1 as SGHNT and CDR2 as YYREEE (reference sequence). This CDR3 comprises 13 residues.

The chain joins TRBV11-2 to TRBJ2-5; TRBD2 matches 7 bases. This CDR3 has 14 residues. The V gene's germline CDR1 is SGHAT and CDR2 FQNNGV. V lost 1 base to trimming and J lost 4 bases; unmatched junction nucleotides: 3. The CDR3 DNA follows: TGTGCCAGCAGCTTAGTTCTAGCGGTAGAGACCCAGTACTTC. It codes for CASSLVLAVETQYF.

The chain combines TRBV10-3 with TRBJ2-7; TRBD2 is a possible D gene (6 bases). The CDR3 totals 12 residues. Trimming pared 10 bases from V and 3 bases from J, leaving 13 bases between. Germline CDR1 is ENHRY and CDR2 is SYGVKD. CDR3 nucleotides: TGTGCCACCCGGGACTCTCTCTACGAGCAGTACTTC. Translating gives CATRDSLYEQYF.

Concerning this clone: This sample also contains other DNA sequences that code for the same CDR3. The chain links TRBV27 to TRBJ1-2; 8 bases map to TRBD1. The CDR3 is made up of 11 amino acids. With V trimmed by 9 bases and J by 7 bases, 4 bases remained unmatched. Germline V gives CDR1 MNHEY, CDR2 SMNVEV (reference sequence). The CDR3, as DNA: TGTGCCAGTTCAGGGGGCCGTGGCTACACCTTC. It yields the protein CASSGGRGYTF.

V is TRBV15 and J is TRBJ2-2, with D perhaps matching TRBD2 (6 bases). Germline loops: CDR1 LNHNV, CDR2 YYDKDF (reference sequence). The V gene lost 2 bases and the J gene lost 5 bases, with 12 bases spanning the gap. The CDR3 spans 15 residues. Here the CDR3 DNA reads TGTGCCACCAGCAGATCCGGGACTCAGACCGGGGAGCTGTTTTTT. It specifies CATSRSGTQTGELFF.

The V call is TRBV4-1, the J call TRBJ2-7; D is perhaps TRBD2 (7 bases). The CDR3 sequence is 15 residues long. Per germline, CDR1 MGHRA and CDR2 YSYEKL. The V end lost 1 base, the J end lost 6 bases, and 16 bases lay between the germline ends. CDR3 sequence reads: CASSQVPGGSGEQYF. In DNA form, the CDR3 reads TGCGCCAGCAGCCAAGTCCCGGGGGGCAGCGGCGAGCAGTACTTC.

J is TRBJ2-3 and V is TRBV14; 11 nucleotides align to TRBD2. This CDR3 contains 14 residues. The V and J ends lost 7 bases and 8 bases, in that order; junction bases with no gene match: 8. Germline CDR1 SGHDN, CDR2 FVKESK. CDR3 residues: CASNLAGGEATQYF. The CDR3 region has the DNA TGTGCCAGCAACCTAGCGGGAGGAGAGGCTACGCAGTATTTT.

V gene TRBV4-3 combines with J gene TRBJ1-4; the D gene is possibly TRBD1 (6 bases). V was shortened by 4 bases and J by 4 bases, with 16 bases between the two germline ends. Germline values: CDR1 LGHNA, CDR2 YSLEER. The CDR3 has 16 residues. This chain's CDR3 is CASSPSGTSINEKLFF. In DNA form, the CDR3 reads TGCGCCAGCAGCCCCTCCGGGACATCGATTAATGAAAAACTGTTTTTT.

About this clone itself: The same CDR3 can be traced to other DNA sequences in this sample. In DNA form, the CDR3 reads TGTGCCTGGAGTGTAAACAGCTACAATGAGCAGTTCTTC. It translates to CAWSVNSYNEQFF. V gene TRBV30 combines with J gene TRBJ2-1, with unresolved D. Trimming pared 0 bases from V and 3 bases from J, leaving 6 bases between. Germline lookup yields CDR1 GTSNPN and CDR2 SVGIG (reference sequence). CDR3 size: 13 residues.

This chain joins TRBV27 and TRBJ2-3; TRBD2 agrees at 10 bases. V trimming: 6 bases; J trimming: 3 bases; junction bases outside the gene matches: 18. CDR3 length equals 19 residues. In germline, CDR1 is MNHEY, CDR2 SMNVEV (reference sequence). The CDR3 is CASRQIVGAGGPWTDTQYF. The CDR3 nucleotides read TGTGCCAGCAGACAAATTGTGGGAGCGGGAGGGCCCTGGACAGATACGCAGTATTTT.

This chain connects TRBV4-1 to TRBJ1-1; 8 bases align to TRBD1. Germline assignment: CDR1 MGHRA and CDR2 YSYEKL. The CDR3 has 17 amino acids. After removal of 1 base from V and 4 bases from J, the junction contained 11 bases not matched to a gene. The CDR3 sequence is CASSQVDRVTVSTEAFF. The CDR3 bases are TGCGCCAGCAGCCAAGTGGACAGGGTCACGGTGAGCACTGAAGCTTTCTTT.

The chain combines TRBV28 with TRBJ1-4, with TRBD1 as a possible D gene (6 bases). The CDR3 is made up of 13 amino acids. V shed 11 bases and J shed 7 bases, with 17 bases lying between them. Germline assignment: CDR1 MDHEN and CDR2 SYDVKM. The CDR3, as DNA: TGTGCCGCCATCCCCAACAGGGTTGAAAAACTGTTTTTT. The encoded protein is CAAIPNRVEKLFF.

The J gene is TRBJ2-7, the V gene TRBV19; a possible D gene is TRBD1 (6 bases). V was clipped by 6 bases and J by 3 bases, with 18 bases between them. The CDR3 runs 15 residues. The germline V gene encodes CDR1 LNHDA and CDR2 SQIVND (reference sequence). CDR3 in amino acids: CASSFMDSSDYEQYF. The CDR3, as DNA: TGTGCCAGTAGCTTTATGGACAGTAGTGACTACGAGCAGTACTTC.

As DNA, the CDR3 is TGTGCCAGCAGACCAATAGAGCTTGCCTACAATGAGCAGTTCTTC. Encoded protein: CASRPIELAYNEQFF. The chain links TRBV7-9 to TRBJ2-1, with no clear D. V was shortened by 6 bases and J by 2 bases, with 14 bases between the two germline ends. This CDR3 contains 15 residues. Germline values: CDR1 SEHNR, CDR2 FQNEAQ (reference sequence).

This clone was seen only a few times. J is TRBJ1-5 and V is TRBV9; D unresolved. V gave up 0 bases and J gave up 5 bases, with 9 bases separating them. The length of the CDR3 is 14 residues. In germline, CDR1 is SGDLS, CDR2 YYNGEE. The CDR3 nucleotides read TGTGCCAGCAGCGTAGGCAGCGTTTATCAGCCCCAGCATTTT. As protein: CASSVGSVYQPQHF.